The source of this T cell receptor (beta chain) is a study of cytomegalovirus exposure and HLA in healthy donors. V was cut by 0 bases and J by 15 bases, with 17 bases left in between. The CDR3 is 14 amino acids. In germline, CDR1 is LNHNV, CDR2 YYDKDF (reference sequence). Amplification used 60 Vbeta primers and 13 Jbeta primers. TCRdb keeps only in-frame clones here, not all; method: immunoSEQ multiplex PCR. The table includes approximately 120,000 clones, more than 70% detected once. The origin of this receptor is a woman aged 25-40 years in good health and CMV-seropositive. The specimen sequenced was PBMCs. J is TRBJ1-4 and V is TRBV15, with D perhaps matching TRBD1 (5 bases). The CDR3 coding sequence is TGTGCCACCAGCAGAGATAGGGGTGACAGTCGAGTGTTTTTT. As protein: CATSRDRGDSRVFF.